The 16 T cell receptor beta chains given below trace back to one sample, sequenced in a study of shared clonotypes between healthy human individuals. Naive CD8 cells lacked CD45RO and underwent positive selection for CCR7, leaving out terminally differentiated effector memory CD45RA+ cells. Method: immunoSEQ multiplex PCR; TCRdb's copy keeps in-frame clones and lacks some. The sample records hundreds of thousands of clones, under 95% being singletons. Material: naive CD8+ T cells sorted from blood. Receptors were obtained from a man aged 25 to 40 in good health.

The chain links TRBV7-9 to TRBJ2-2; 10 bases agree with TRBD1. CDR1 SEHNR and CDR2 FQNEAQ come from the germline V gene (reference sequence). Trimming removed 6 bases from V and 3 bases from J; junction bases left unmatched: 13. CDR3 length: 18 residues. Written as DNA, the CDR3 is TGTGCCAGCAGTGGTCAGAGGGGACAGGGGCCTTACACCGGGGAGCTGTTTTTT. Protein: CASSGQRGQGPYTGELFF.

This chain uses TRBV7-9 with TRBJ2-6; D is possibly TRBD2 (6 bases). V gave up 6 bases and J gave up 0 bases, with 12 bases separating them. Germline V lookup: CDR1 SEHNR, CDR2 FQNEAQ (reference sequence). The CDR3 totals 16 residues. The CDR3, as DNA: TGTGCCAGCAGAACGACGGGGGACTCTGGGGCCAACGTCCTGACTTTC. Encoded protein: CASRTTGDSGANVLTF. Supplemented by reference TRBV7-9 and TRBJ2-6, the full variable domain reads DTGVSQNPRHKITKRGQNVTFRCDPISEHNRLYWYRQTLGQGPEFLTYFQNEAQLEKSRLLSDRFSAERPKGSFSTLEIQRTEQGDSAMYLCASRTTGDSGANVLTFGAGSRLTVL.

The gene calls are TRBV5-4 and TRBJ1-1; D remains ambiguous. Germline CDR1 reads SGHNT; CDR2 reads YYREEE (reference sequence). The V end was cut by 0 bases, the J end by 4 bases, with 13 bases between. The length of the CDR3 is 15 residues. CDR3 nucleotide sequence: TGTGCCAGCAGCTTGGATCCCACAATTCTCACTGAAGCTTTCTTT. Protein: CASSLDPTILTEAFF.

This chain uses TRBV7-9 with TRBJ2-7; a possible D gene is TRBD2 (6 bases). The V and J ends lost 10 bases and 3 bases respectively, with 16 bases between them. CDR3 length equals 13 residues. The germline gives CDR1 SEHNR, CDR2 FQNEAQ (reference sequence). CDR3: CATVGGTDYEQYF. The CDR3 DNA is TGTGCCACCGTTGGAGGGACCGACTACGAGCAGTACTTC. Variable domain in full (rest from reference TRBV7-9 and TRBJ2-7): DTGVSQNPRHKITKRGQNVTFRCDPISEHNRLYWYRQTLGQGPEFLTYFQNEAQLEKSRLLSDRFSAERPKGSFSTLEIQRTEQGDSAMYLCATVGGTDYEQYFGPGTRLTVT.

This chain connects TRBV5-6 to TRBJ1-1; no definite D call. In germline, CDR1 is SGHDT, CDR2 YYEEEE. The CDR3 covers 13 residues. Trimming took off 0 bases at V and 4 bases at J, with 7 bases between the two ends. Here the CDR3 DNA reads TGTGCCAGCAGCTTGGGTGCCGGCACTGAAGCTTTCTTT. Residues: CASSLGAGTEAFF.

This clone appeared a single time. V gene TRBV5-4 combines with J gene TRBJ2-7; possible D gene TRBD1, 6 bases. CDR1 and CDR2 (germline): SGHNT, YYREEE (reference sequence). The CDR3 is 13 residues long. Trimming left V 7 bases short and J 5 bases short, with 16 bases between. The CDR3 DNA sequence: TGTGCCAGCGGCAGACAGGACGGCGACGAGCAGTACTTC. Translation gives CASGRQDGDEQYF.

The chain uses TRBV9 and TRBJ2-7, with D perhaps TRBD2 (5 bases). CDR1 is SGDLS, CDR2 YYNGEE, per germline. V was pared by 0 bases and J by 2 bases, with 12 bases between. CDR3 size: 15 residues. The DNA for the CDR3 is TGTGCCAGCAGCGTAGGGAGCGGAACCCCCTACGAGCAGTACTTC. Protein product: CASSVGSGTPYEQYF.

The chain couples TRBV2 to TRBJ2-7; D perhaps matches TRBD2 (5 bases). Trimming took off 3 bases at V and 3 bases at J, with 9 bases between the two ends. Germline V gene sequence: CDR1 SNHLY, CDR2 FYNNEI. The CDR3 runs to 13 residues. The CDR3 DNA reads as TGTGCCAGCAGTGACAGCGGTCTCTACGAGCAGTACTTC. Its protein is CASSDSGLYEQYF.

The chain has TRBV6-6 and TRBJ2-7; D remains ambiguous. V dropped 6 bases and J dropped 3 bases, with 6 bases sitting between them. The CDR3 runs to 11 residues. CDR1 and CDR2 from the germline V gene are MNHNY and SVGAGI (reference sequence). CDR3 region: CASSPNYEQYF. Written as DNA, the CDR3 is TGTGCCAGCAGCCCCAACTACGAGCAGTACTTC.

V is TRBV29-1 and J is TRBJ2-5, with a possible D match to TRBD2 (6 bases). The assigned J gene may be wrong: the sequence end matches TRBJ2-7 better. The CDR3 sequence is 13 residues long. Germline V gene data show CDR1 as SQVTM and CDR2 as ANQGSEA. In DNA form, the CDR3 reads TGCAGCGTGCTTAGCGGAAGCCGATACGAGCAGTACTTC. Encoded protein: CSVLSGSRYEQYF.

This rearrangement joins TRBV28 to TRBJ2-7, with a weak D call TRBD1 (5 bases). The V gene lost 5 bases and the J gene lost 2 bases, with 19 bases spanning the gap. Germline assignment: CDR1 MDHEN and CDR2 SYDVKM. This CDR3 has 16 residues. The CDR3: CASSSPKGRKAYEQYF. CDR3 nucleotide sequence: TGTGCCAGCAGTAGCCCTAAGGGGCGCAAGGCCTACGAGCAGTACTTC.

The chain recombines TRBV9 with TRBJ2-7; D may be TRBD2 (6 bases). This CDR3 is 14 amino acids long. V lost 2 bases and J 1 base, leaving 10 bases between the germline ends. Germline values: CDR1 SGDLS, CDR2 YYNGEE. This CDR3 is CASSVYGGSYEQYF. CDR3 in DNA: TGTGCCAGCAGCGTTTACGGGGGATCCTACGAGCAGTACTTC. Drawing the rest from reference TRBV9 and TRBJ2-7, the complete variable domain is DSGVTQTPKHLITATGQRVTLRCSPRSGDLSVYWYQQSLDQGLQFLIQYYNGEERAKGNILERFSAQQFPDLHSELNLSSLELGDSALYFCASSVYGGSYEQYFGPGTRLTVT.

This clone has just a few counts. This chain connects TRBV7-2 to TRBJ1-5; 12 nucleotides line up with TRBD1. CDR3 size: 16 residues. Per germline, CDR1 SGHTA and CDR2 FQGNSA. V lost 2 bases and J lost 5; bases outside the gene matches: 4. The CDR3 protein is CASSLRGQGAHQPQHF. The CDR3 DNA sequence: TGTGCCAGCAGCTTAAGGGGACAGGGGGCTCATCAGCCCCAGCATTTT.

This clone was observed a few times. V is TRBV15 and J is TRBJ1-5, with D maybe TRBD1 (5 bases). V shed 2 bases and J shed 5 bases, with 13 bases lying between them. Germline CDR1 and CDR2: LNHNV and YYDKDF (reference sequence). CDR3 size: 15 residues. The CDR3 DNA follows: TGTGCCACCAGCAGAAAAGACAGAGCCGATCAGCCCCAGCATTTT. This translates into CATSRKDRADQPQHF.

The chain has TRBV27 and TRBJ2-7, with 7 bases identical to TRBD1. Germline values: CDR1 MNHEY, CDR2 SMNVEV (reference sequence). Germline trimming cut 5 bases from V and 3 bases from J; bases unmatched to any gene: 10. This CDR3 spans 15 amino acids. As DNA, the CDR3 is TGTGCCAGCAGTACCCGGGACAGAGTAAGCTACGAGCAGTACTTC. Its translation: CASSTRDRVSYEQYF.

A note on this clone: This CDR3 is also generated by other DNA sequences in the sample. The chain recombines TRBV14 with TRBJ2-7; a weak D match, TRBD2 (6 bases). This CDR3 comprises 11 residues. Germline CDR1 reads SGHDN; CDR2 reads FVKESK. Between the trimmed V and J ends, which lost 4 bases and 7 bases, there was a span of 8 bases. The CDR3 region is CASSPGGEQYF. The CDR3 bases are TGTGCCAGCAGCCCAGGAGGGGAGCAGTACTTC.